Listed below are T cell receptor beta chains from one sample, sequenced in a study of CXCR3-negative and CXCR3-positive naive CD8 T cells. TCRdb reprocessed the 5' RACE reads, with one entry per CDR3 protein and no DNA. The table for this sample gives around 60,000 distinct CDR3 sequences. Sequencing was performed on naive CXCR3+ CD8+ T cells from blood. These TCRs come from a human donor in good health. Some clones in this sample may be carry-over from other donors' samples. The CDR3 runs from the conserved cysteine through the conserved F or W. Fields, in order: clone size, V gene, J gene, CDR3 protein. Size tells how often a clone was seen (once, few, many) or the class of an expanded clone, and some rows leave it out.

size: -
V: TRBV7-8
J: TRBJ1-1
CDR3: CASSYRRDTENTEAFF

size: -
V: TRBV7-9
J: TRBJ2-7
CDR3: CASSLGRVGDEQYF

size: -
V: TRBV5-1
J: TRBJ2-2
CDR3: CASSLSGGPDTGELFF

size: -
V: TRBV9
J: TRBJ1-2
CDR3: CASSEAREAGYTF

size: -
V: TRBV12-3/TRBV12-4
J: TRBJ2-1
CDR3: CASSASGTSGGAAYNEQFF

size: -
V: TRBV2
J: TRBJ2-7
CDR3: CARRDGDEQYF

size: -
V: TRBV7-2
J: TRBJ2-1
CDR3: CASSLQGFYEQFF

size: -
V: TRBV7-9
J: TRBJ1-1
CDR3: CASSHWTANTEAFF

size: -
V: TRBV10-3
J: TRBJ2-2
CDR3: CAISGDSTGELFF

size: -
V: TRBV20-1
J: TRBJ1-1
CDR3: CSARDATGFTEAFF

size: -
V: TRBV6-2/TRBV6-3
J: TRBJ2-7
CDR3: CASRGRQGLYEQYF

size: -
V: TRBV16
J: TRBJ2-7
CDR3: CASSQSGRITSYEQYF

size: -
V: TRBV15
J: TRBJ1-5
CDR3: CATSINRGLGQPQHF

size: -
V: TRBV7-9
J: TRBJ2-1
CDR3: CASSPPARPSGYNEQFF

size: -
V: TRBV11-2
J: TRBJ2-7
CDR3: CASTDRSHEQYF

size: -
V: TRBV29-1
J: TRBJ2-2
CDR3: CSVEENPGHRGRPDTGELFF

size: -
V: TRBV24-1
J: TRBJ1-1
CDR3: CATSETGGFNPFF

size: -
V: TRBV29-1
J: TRBJ2-5
CDR3: CSVEDGWVETQYF

size: -
V: TRBV7-2
J: TRBJ2-1
CDR3: CASSLVGGASWNEQFF

size: -
V: TRBV7-8
J: TRBJ1-6
CDR3: CASSLADGIGYSPLHF

size: -
V: TRBV19
J: TRBJ1-1
CDR3: CASSRGFTEAFF

size: -
V: TRBV7-9
J: TRBJ2-2
CDR3: CASSLDSGELFF

size: -
V: TRBV6-2/TRBV6-3
J: TRBJ1-1
CDR3: CASSYSRGSMNTEAFF

size: medium-sized
V: TRBV4-3
J: TRBJ2-7
CDR3: CASSLSGRVDVYEQYF

size: -
V: TRBV5-1
J: TRBJ1-1
CDR3: CASSSTKLNTEAFF

size: -
V: TRBV7-9
J: TRBJ1-3
CDR3: CASSPWGSSGNTIYF

size: -
V: TRBV7-2
J: TRBJ2-7
CDR3: CASSLVPDVQYEQYF

size: -
V: TRBV29-1
J: TRBJ2-1
CDR3: CSVEVRQRGRGSYNEQFF

size: -
V: TRBV28
J: TRBJ1-5
CDR3: CASSGRGTQPQHF

size: -
V: TRBV6-5
J: TRBJ2-3
CDR3: CASSYEGSGGHTDTQYF

size: -
V: TRBV14
J: TRBJ2-7
CDR3: CASSQVLAYEQYF

size: -
V: TRBV12-3/TRBV12-4
J: TRBJ2-3
CDR3: CASRQGEGTDTQYF

size: -
V: TRBV10-3
J: TRBJ2-7
CDR3: CAIRGPENEQYF

size: -
V: TRBV29-1
J: TRBJ2-1
CDR3: CSVERREAYNEQFF

size: -
V: TRBV12-3/TRBV12-4
J: TRBJ1-2
CDR3: CASSRQIYGYTF

size: -
V: TRBV29-1
J: TRBJ2-7
CDR3: CSVLILTSEQYF

size: -
V: TRBV11-2
J: TRBJ2-7
CDR3: CASSQVGAAVYEQYF

size: -
V: TRBV9
J: TRBJ1-6
CDR3: CASSSPTSGNSPLHF

size: -
V: TRBV2
J: TRBJ1-6
CDR3: CASSENPPYNSPLHF

size: -
V: TRBV5-1
J: TRBJ2-3
CDR3: CASSERLAGGLSTDTQYF

size: -
V: TRBV7-9
J: TRBJ2-5
CDR3: CASSSALGAQETQYF

size: -
V: TRBV12-3/TRBV12-4
J: TRBJ2-1
CDR3: CASSPGTSDNEQFF

size: -
V: TRBV24-1
J: TRBJ2-1
CDR3: CATSDLGGREQFF

size: -
V: TRBV4-2
J: TRBJ2-2
CDR3: CASSHAGTSPGELFF

size: -
V: TRBV12-3/TRBV12-4
J: TRBJ2-2
CDR3: CASSPRQGAIPGELFF

size: -
V: TRBV28
J: TRBJ2-3
CDR3: CASSWDRDTDTQYF

size: -
V: TRBV21-1
J: TRBJ1-1
CDR3: CASSKPGQGARNTEAFF

size: -
V: TRBV20-1
J: TRBJ2-1
CDR3: CSSLSGPYNEQFF

size: -
V: TRBV7-2
J: TRBJ2-1
CDR3: CASSLPRLVYNEQFF

size: -
V: TRBV29-1
J: TRBJ2-1
CDR3: CSVETLAAEQFF

size: -
V: TRBV11-2
J: TRBJ2-7
CDR3: CASSPTMEITYEQYF

size: -
V: TRBV5-1
J: TRBJ2-2
CDR3: CASSFIETYTGELFF

size: -
V: TRBV7-9
J: TRBJ1-1
CDR3: CASSQTVTEAFF

size: -
V: TRBV18
J: TRBJ1-1
CDR3: CASSEQGTNTEAFF

size: -
V: TRBV6-1
J: TRBJ2-1
CDR3: CASTYRQGANEQFF

size: -
V: TRBV7-8
J: TRBJ2-7
CDR3: CASSLAGTGSYEQYF

size: -
V: TRBV7-9
J: TRBJ1-5
CDR3: CASSTAGEGYPGNQPQHF

size: -
V: TRBV27
J: TRBJ2-7
CDR3: CASRLQGTYEQYF

size: -
V: TRBV7-3
J: TRBJ1-1
CDR3: CASSLTSITEAFF